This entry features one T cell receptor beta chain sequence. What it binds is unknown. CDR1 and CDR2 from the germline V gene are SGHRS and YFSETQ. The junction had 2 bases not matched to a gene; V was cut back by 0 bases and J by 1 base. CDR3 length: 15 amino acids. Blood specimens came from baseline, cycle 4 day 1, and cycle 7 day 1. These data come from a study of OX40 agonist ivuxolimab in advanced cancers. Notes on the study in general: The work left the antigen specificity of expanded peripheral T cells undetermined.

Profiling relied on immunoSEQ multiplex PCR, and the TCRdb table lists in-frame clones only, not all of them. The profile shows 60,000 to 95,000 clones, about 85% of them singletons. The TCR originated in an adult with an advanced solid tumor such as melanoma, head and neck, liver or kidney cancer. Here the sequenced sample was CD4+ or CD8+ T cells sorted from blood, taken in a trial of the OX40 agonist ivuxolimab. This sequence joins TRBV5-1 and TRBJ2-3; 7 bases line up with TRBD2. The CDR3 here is CASSLGAGGTDTQYF. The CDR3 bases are TGCGCCAGCAGCTTGGGTGCGGGAGGCACAGATACGCAGTATTTT. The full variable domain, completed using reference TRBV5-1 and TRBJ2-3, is KAGVTQTPRYLIKTRGQQVTLSCSPISGHRSVSWYQQTPGQGLQFLFEYFSETQRNKGNFPGRFSGRQFSNSRSEMNVSTLELGDSALYLCASSLGAGGTDTQYFGPGTRLTVL.